These 22 T cell receptor beta chains were sequenced from one sample in a study of shared clonotypes between healthy human individuals. Sequencing was performed with immunoSEQ multiplex PCR; in TCRdb, only in-frame clones are kept and a portion is missing. The table records about 2.4 million clones, approximately 94% of them present only once. The material sequenced was naive CD4+ T cells from PBMCs. Described subset: CD45RA+ positively selected. All receptors derive from a man in his late teens or twenties in good health. Some clones in this sample may be carry-over from other donors' samples.

The chain employs TRBV11-2 and TRBJ1-2; D unclear. The CDR3 runs to 12 residues. V dropped 6 bases and J dropped 4 bases, with 9 bases sitting between them. Germline V gene data show CDR1 as SGHAT and CDR2 as FQNNGV. CDR3 DNA sequence: TGTGCCAGCAGTCACACCCTCTATGGCTACACCTTC. It is translated as CASSHTLYGYTF.

This chain's CDR3 is CASSFPRGSGEKLFF. CDR3 bases: TGTGCCAGCAGCTTTCCAAGGGGGAGCGGAGAAAAACTGTTTTTT. The chain recombines TRBV7-9 with TRBJ1-4, with D possibly matching TRBD1 (6 bases). V dropped 3 bases and J dropped 8 bases, with 16 bases sitting between them. The CDR3 is 15 amino acids. Germline CDR1 reads SEHNR; CDR2 reads FQNEAQ (reference sequence).

The chain has TRBV28 and TRBJ1-2; D might be TRBD1 (6 bases). This CDR3 is 15 amino acids long. Per germline, CDR1 MDHEN and CDR2 SYDVKM. Between the trimmed V and J ends, which lost 5 bases and 2 bases, there was a span of 15 bases. The CDR3 DNA is TGTGCCAGCAGTCTACAGGGTGTGGGGAACTATGGCTACACCTTC. This translates into CASSLQGVGNYGYTF.

The chain has TRBV19 and TRBJ1-2; no clear D. The CDR3 runs to 12 residues. V was shortened by 0 bases and J by 5 bases, with 4 bases between the two germline ends. Germline V gene data show CDR1 as LNHDA and CDR2 as SQIVND (reference sequence). This CDR3 reads CASSIDRYGYTF. As DNA, the CDR3 is TGTGCCAGTAGTATAGACCGGTATGGCTACACCTTC.

In its sample, this clone was seen once. The chain has TRBV6-1 and TRBJ1-2; D not resolved. Per germline, CDR1 MNHNS and CDR2 SASEGT. This CDR3 region has 14 residues. V was pared by 7 bases and J by 0 bases, with 12 bases between. This CDR3 is CASTDISSNYGYTF. The CDR3 region has the DNA TGTGCCAGCACCGACATTTCGTCTAACTATGGCTACACCTTC.

This chain links TRBV14 with TRBJ2-3; 7 bases map to TRBD2. Germline CDR1 SGHDN, CDR2 FVKESK. CDR3 length: 15 residues. V shed 0 bases, J shed 2 bases, and the junction held 2 bases outside the gene matches. CDR3 sequence: CASSQEGGYTDTQYF. CDR3 in DNA: TGTGCCAGCAGCCAAGAGGGGGGGTACACAGATACGCAGTATTTT.

With regard to this clone: This CDR3 is also generated by other DNA sequences in the sample. This rearrangement joins TRBV5-1 to TRBJ1-2; D ambiguous. The germline V gene has CDR1 SGHRS and CDR2 YFSETQ. The V gene lost 0 bases and the J gene lost 4 bases, with 7 bases spanning the gap. The CDR3 totals 13 residues. The CDR3 loop is CASSLEGSYGYTF. CDR3 in DNA: TGCGCCAGCAGCTTGGAGGGCTCCTATGGCTACACCTTC.

J is TRBJ1-5 and V is TRBV28, with a tentative D call TRBD1 (5 bases). Germline V lookup: CDR1 MDHEN, CDR2 SYDVKM. The CDR3 runs to 14 residues. V was pared by 8 bases and J by 7 bases, with 18 bases between. Written as DNA, the CDR3 is TGTGCCAGCGGAGGGACGGGCGAGGGACAGCCCCAGCATTTT. Translating gives CASGGTGEGQPQHF.

V and J are TRBV11-3 and TRBJ2-1; 13 positions agree with TRBD2. CDR3 length equals 15 residues. The germline gives CDR1 SGHNT, CDR2 YENEEA. The ends lost 4 bases at V and 8 bases at J; junction bases unmatched: 5. DNA of the CDR3: TGTGCCAGCAGCTCCGGACTAGCGGGAGTGCATGAGCAGTTCTTC. Translation gives CASSSGLAGVHEQFF.

This clone was picked up a small number of times. CDR3 sequence (DNA): TGTGCCAGCAGTGAAGAGAGGCTAGCCAAAAACATTCAGTACTTC. As protein: CASSEERLAKNIQYF. This chain uses TRBV2 with TRBJ2-4; D is undetermined. The CDR3 is 15 residues long. Germline V gene lookup returns CDR1 SNHLY and CDR2 FYNNEI. Deletions cut 1 base from V and 0 bases from J, with 7 bases between.

CDR3 sequence (DNA): TGCAGTGCTCGTGGCCTCCCTGAAGCTTTCTTT. The encoded protein is CSARGLPEAFF. The rearrangement joins TRBV20-1 to TRBJ1-1; D remains unclear. This CDR3 spans 11 amino acids. Germline-derived CDR1 and CDR2 are DFQATT and SNEGSKA (reference sequence). V gave up 5 bases and J gave up 6 bases, with 10 bases separating them.

The rearrangement joins TRBV28 to TRBJ2-7; 8 bases are shared with TRBD1. Germline CDR1 and CDR2: MDHEN and SYDVKM. The V gene end was trimmed by 5 bases and the J gene end by 5 bases; junction bases not matched to a gene: 8. The CDR3 is 14 residues long. The CDR3 sequence is CASSPRQGRNEQYF. Written as DNA, the CDR3 is TGTGCCAGCAGTCCCCGACAGGGGAGAAACGAGCAGTACTTC. Full variable domain (missing parts from reference TRBV28 and TRBJ2-7): DVKVTQSSRYLVKRTGEKVFLECVQDMDHENMFWYRQDPGLGLRLIYFSYDVKMKEKGDIPEGYSVSREKKERFSLILESASTNQTSMYLCASSPRQGRNEQYFGPGTRLTVT.

This chain uses TRBV7-2 with TRBJ2-1; D gene ambiguous. Germline assignment: CDR1 SGHTA and CDR2 FQGNSA. Trimming pared 5 bases from V and 6 bases from J, leaving 17 bases between. CDR3 size: 15 residues. The CDR3 coding sequence is TGTGCCAGCAGCCCGGGCCTAGTGGCTACCAATGAGCAGTTCTTC. Protein sequence: CASSPGLVATNEQFF.

The chain carries TRBV27 and TRBJ2-7; 9 bases map to TRBD2. The ends lost 6 bases at V and 6 bases at J; junction bases unmatched: 18. The CDR3 is made up of 17 amino acids. Germline V CDR1 and CDR2: MNHEY, SMNVEV (reference sequence). The CDR3 is CASRAGTSHSSMGEQYF. The CDR3 DNA reads as TGTGCCAGCAGGGCCGGGACTAGCCACTCCTCAATGGGCGAGCAGTACTTC.

The DNA for the CDR3 is TGTGCCAGTAGTACCCCAGGTGGGACTACTCATGAGCAGTTCTTC. Its protein product is CASSTPGGTTHEQFF. The V gene is TRBV19, the J gene TRBJ2-1; 7 positions agree with TRBD2. Germline V gene sequence: CDR1 LNHDA, CDR2 SQIVND (reference sequence). This CDR3 is 15 amino acids long. Trimming removed 4 bases from V and 8 bases from J; junction bases left unmatched: 11.

The chain is built from TRBV5-1 and TRBJ1-1; D not certain. This CDR3 spans 13 amino acids. V shed 5 bases and J shed 0 bases, with 8 bases lying between them. Per germline, CDR1 SGHRS and CDR2 YFSETQ. CDR3 bases: TGCGCCAGCAGTACGGAGCTGAACACTGAAGCTTTCTTT. It specifies CASSTELNTEAFF.

The chain carries TRBV5-6 and TRBJ2-1; D not certain. Germline V gene sequence: CDR1 SGHDT, CDR2 YYEEEE. This CDR3 region has 12 residues. Deletions cut 1 base from V and 7 bases from J, with 6 bases between. The CDR3 DNA follows: TGTGCCAGCAGCTTGACGGGTAATGAGCAGTTCTTC. This codes for CASSLTGNEQFF.

V usage is TRBV30 and J usage is TRBJ2-2; 13 bases align to TRBD2. This CDR3 has 17 residues. Unmatched junction bases numbered 13, after V lost 7 bases and J lost 5 bases. Germline V gene data show CDR1 as GTSNPN and CDR2 as SVGIG (reference sequence). The DNA for the CDR3 is TGTGCCTCAACAGGGACTAGCGGGAAGAGCTTAACCGGGGAGCTGTTTTTT. Translated, it gives CASTGTSGKSLTGELFF.

The V and J genes are TRBV14 and TRBJ2-7; D is undetermined. The germline V gene encodes CDR1 SGHDN and CDR2 FVKESK. V gave up 4 bases and J gave up 1 base, with 2 bases separating them. The CDR3 runs 11 residues. CDR3 sequence (DNA): TGTGCCAGCAGCCTATCCTACGAGCAGTACTTC. Translation gives CASSLSYEQYF.

V is TRBV14 and J is TRBJ2-3; D is undetermined. V lost 3 bases and J lost 4, with 14 bases in between. The germline gives CDR1 SGHDN, CDR2 FVKESK. CDR3 length: 15 residues. CDR3 sequence (DNA): TGTGCCAGCAGCCACACCGAATATAGTCCAGATACGCAGTATTTT. This sequence encodes CASSHTEYSPDTQYF.

The chain links TRBV15 to TRBJ2-5; D is unresolved. Germline V gene lookup returns CDR1 LNHNV and CDR2 YYDKDF (reference sequence). The CDR3 covers 15 residues. Trimming stripped 1 base from V and 2 bases from J, with 11 bases between. For the CDR3, the DNA is TGTGCCACCAGCAGAGTGTACAGCGTTCAAGAGACCCAGTACTTC. Translating it yields CATSRVYSVQETQYF.

The CDR3 spells CASSSADSYEQYF. The CDR3 DNA reads TGTGCCAGCAGTTCGGCAGACTCCTACGAGCAGTACTTC. The rearrangement uses TRBV6-5 and TRBJ2-7; no firm D call. Trimming removed 4 bases from V and 0 bases from J, with 7 bases in between. Per germline, CDR1 MNHEY and CDR2 SVGAGI. The CDR3 has 13 amino acids.